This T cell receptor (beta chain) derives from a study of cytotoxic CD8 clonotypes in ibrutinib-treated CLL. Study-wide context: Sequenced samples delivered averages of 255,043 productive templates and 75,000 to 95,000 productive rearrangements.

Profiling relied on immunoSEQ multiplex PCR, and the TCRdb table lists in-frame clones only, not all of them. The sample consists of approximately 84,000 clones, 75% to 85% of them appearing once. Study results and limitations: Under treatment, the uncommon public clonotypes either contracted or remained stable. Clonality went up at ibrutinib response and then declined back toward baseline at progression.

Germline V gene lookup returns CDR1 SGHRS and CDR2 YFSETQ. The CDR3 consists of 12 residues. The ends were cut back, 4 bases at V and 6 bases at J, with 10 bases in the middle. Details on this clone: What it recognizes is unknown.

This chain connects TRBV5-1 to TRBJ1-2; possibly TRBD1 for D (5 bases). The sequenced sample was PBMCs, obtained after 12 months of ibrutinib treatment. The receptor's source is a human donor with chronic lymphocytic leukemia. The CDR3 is CASSPGGDGYTF. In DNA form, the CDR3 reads TGCGCCAGCAGCCCCGGGGGGGATGGCTACACCTTC. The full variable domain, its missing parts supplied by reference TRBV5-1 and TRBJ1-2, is KAGVTQTPRYLIKTRGQQVTLSCSPISGHRSVSWYQQTPGQGLQFLFEYFSETQRNKGNFPGRFSGRQFSNSRSEMNVSTLELGDSALYLCASSPGGDGYTFGSGTRLTVV.